This TCR beta chain was sequenced during a study of sequential checkpoint blockade in melanoma. Study as a whole: Roughly 20 patients had matched tumor biopsies before treatment and at week 13 after nivolumab or ipilimumab alone.

Whole-study results and caveats: Tumor T-cell fraction and clonality correlated with PD-L1 and CD8+ counts.

This clone was counted only a few times. The antigen is undetermined. As for treatment: randomized to nivolumab then ipilimumab (arm A) or the reverse (arm B). Trimming at V came to 5 bases and at J to 3 bases, leaving 6 bases not matched to a gene. CDR3 length: 14 amino acids. CDR1 and CDR2 (germline): MNHGY, SAAAGT. TCRdb's table, derived via immunoSEQ multiplex PCR, lists solely in-frame clones and lacks some. This table holds 15,000 to 20,000 clones, about 25% found once. The sequence derives from a human donor with melanoma. The rearrangement uses TRBV6-8 and TRBJ2-7, with 8 bases that match TRBD1. Sequencing was performed on tumor tissue (inferred from file names), taken from a patient given nivolumab and ipilimumab in sequence. In DNA form, the CDR3 reads TGTGCCAGCAGTCCCCGGACAGGGCTCTACGAGCAGTACTTC. It encodes CASSPRTGLYEQYF.